This T cell receptor (beta chain) was captured by sequencing in a study of blood T cell repertoires in COVID-19. Notes on this clone: The sample holds other DNA sequences that translate to the same CDR3.

This CDR3 is 15 amino acids long. Trimming took 0 bases from V and 7 from J; bases not matched to a gene: 1. CDR1 is SGHRS and CDR2 is YFSETQ in the germline V gene. Assay: immunoSEQ multiplex PCR; the TCRdb copy retains only in-frame clones and omits some. The table shows fewer than 350,000 clones, with roughly nine tenths occurring only once. This sequence joins TRBV5-1 and TRBJ2-1; 13 bases match TRBD2. The TCR sequence derives from a man between 60 and 70 years old who had recovered from COVID-19. Specimen: PBMCs or T cells enriched from blood (not recorded which). The CDR3 DNA sequence: TGCGCCAGCAGCTTGGGACTAGCGGGAGGAAATGAGCAGTTCTTC. It specifies CASSLGLAGGNEQFF. Together with reference TRBV5-1 and TRBJ2-1, the CDR3 gives the full variable domain: KAGVTQTPRYLIKTRGQQVTLSCSPISGHRSVSWYQQTPGQGLQFLFEYFSETQRNKGNFPGRFSGRQFSNSRSEMNVSTLELGDSALYLCASSLGLAGGNEQFFGPGTRLTVL.